This TCR beta chain was recovered during a study of shared clonotypes between healthy human individuals (dated by TCRdb to 2019 to 2021). In terms of the full investigation: Three men and two women, aged 18 to 49 years, made up the cohort. Per donor, three plates each were used for CD4 naive and CD4 memory, two for CD8 naive, and one for CD8 memory. To increase sequencing depth and limit assay-specific biases, TCR repertoire library preparation and sequencing were carried out by different laboratories using diverse techniques. To estimate repertoire size and how much clonotype sharing occurs between individuals, the study deeply sequenced the blood TCR repertoires of five or six healthy adults. Each donor's leukapheresis produced roughly between about 0.8 and 10 billion PBMCs.

The germline V gene provides CDR1 SGHTA and CDR2 FQGNSA. The CDR3 spans 15 residues, from the cysteine through the phenylalanine. The CDR3 DNA has 45 bases and is translated from base 1. The V end loses 5 bases and the J end loses 5 bases, and a stretch of 19 bases separates them. For the CD8 naive samples, CD45RO-negative cells were positively selected for CCR7, yielding a CD45RA+CCR7+ population from which TemRA cells were excluded. The donors were healthy, HIV-negative adults with no recently reported acute infections or vaccinations. Every donor was a Caucasian adult living in Nashville, Tennessee, USA. Blood was obtained by leukapheresis, after which PBMCs were separated by Ficoll-Histopaque density gradient centrifugation and cryopreserved in liquid nitrogen vapor phase. Analytical flow cytometry was used to check the purity and quantity of each magnetically sorted T cell population. Each sorted fraction had its genomic DNA isolated and then quantified by UV absorbance on a Nanodrop 2000c.

Turning to this clone: The antigen it binds to is not known. No base qualities exist here, and no much larger clone lies one base off it.

Using the deep immunoSEQ assay, multiplex PCR amplified TCR CDR3 regions from genomic DNA. Extracted genomic DNA from each cell subset was spread evenly across all wells of several immunoSEQ 96-well plates, with each plate serving as a replicate. Each replicate PCR for sorted subsets received roughly 200 ng genomic DNA, equal to about 30,000 T cell genomes. The purified libraries were quantified using a Qubit 3.0 fluorometer, sized with a Bioanalyzer 2100, and then quantified again using the KAPA Library Quantification kit. Each immunoSEQ 96-well plate was sequenced on its own single-read 150-cycle Illumina NextSeq 550 flow cell. From the authors' description of their analysis: Because the immunoSEQ output included only junctional sequences and no quality scores, the filtering could not be the same as the filtering used for full-length reads. Sequences were annotated with PyIR, a Python wrapper for IgBLAST v1.9, and V/J genes and CDR3 were assigned using IMGT germline references. Any read was removed if the V/J assignment was weak (E-value above 1e-6), the CDR3 was missing, or the read contained stop codons, out-of-frame junctions, or ambiguous translated residues. V3J clonotypes were defined by identical inferred V gene, J gene, and CDR3 amino acid sequence. Percentage overlap between repertoires was calculated by dividing the number of shared unique clonotypes by the size of the smaller repertoire. Richness of each repertoire was evaluated using RTK rarefaction, the Chao1 estimator, and Recon v2.1 estimates of unobserved clonotypes. Generation probabilities for all TCRbeta clonotypes obtained by the gDNA method from a few donors were computed using OLGA. Not all clones reach the TCRdb copy of this immuneACCESS table, which keeps in-frame sequences only. Checked studies attribute under half of the gap to unresolved V genes and leave the rest unexplained. V, J and clone size were drawn from that table, and D and trimming were deduced from the DNA. The sample has millions of clones on record, around 96% of them singletons. 0.9% to 1.3% of the sample comes from the top ten.

Overall study results and their limits: Incomplete sequencing was indicated by rarefaction of sorted-subset datasets, despite the large sequencing depth. Sampling was restricted to blood, and TCR repertoires in tissues likely differ from the TCR repertoires found in blood. Pairwise subsampling indicated that sequencing depth was expected to affect the degree of clonotype sharing among donors. Because the study included a small number of donors, the genetic and exposure-history diversity represented was limited. Estimated clonotype richness was generally larger for naive than for memory subsets. Compared with non-shared clonotypes, clonotypes shared by all four sorted-subset donors had higher generation probabilities. Across four donors, about 5% of naive CD4, over 3% of naive CD8, 2% to 2.5% of memory CD4, and roughly 0.4% of memory CD8 clonotypes were shared.

Rearrangement joined TRBV7-2 to TRBJ2-7; TRBD2 could be the D gene, as 5 bases match. The TCR was taken from a young man in good health. The sample comprised naive CD8+ T cells sorted from blood. The intended sense of this specimen's cell subset or site label: CD45RA+CCR7+. The DNA reads TGTGCCAGCAGCCGCGAGGGTGGACTGCCTGACGAGCAGTACTTC. Translated, it reads CASSREGGLPDEQYF. Joined to the reference TRBV7-2 and TRBJ2-7 proteins, this CDR3 gives the full variable domain: GAGVSQSPSNKVTEKGKDVELRCDPISGHTALYWYRQSLGQGLEFLIYFQGNSAPDKSGLPSDRFSAERTGGSVSTLTIQRTQQEDSAVYLCASSREGGLPDEQYFGPGTRLTVT.